This record looks at one T cell receptor (beta chain) sequence and its context. The data stem from a study of shared T cell receptors in the human thymus. J was trimmed by 3 bases and V by 2 bases; bases with no gene match: 6. The CDR3 is 15 residues long. CDR1 MNHEY and CDR2 SMNVEV come from the germline V gene (reference sequence). Sequenced by immunoSEQ multiplex PCR; TCRdb stores in-frame clones only, minus some. This repertoire shows 640,000 or so clones, over 75% found once; its top ten account for just under 0.0095%. These same data were also listed under a study on human thymus T cells. In that study: Obtained as resections during corrective heart surgery, the thymus tissue was then studied. V and J genes seemed to be used with bias in thymic and blood repertoires. Thymic TCR repertoires of unrelated people reportedly overlapped highly.

The sample taken for sequencing was thymocytes. The clonotype comes from a boy younger than two with a congenital heart defect. The J gene is TRBJ2-7, the V gene TRBV27, with 8 bases that match TRBD2. Here the CDR3 reads CASSLGPSGSYEQYF. CDR3 nucleotide sequence: TGTGCCAGCAGTTTAGGTCCGAGCGGGAGCTACGAGCAGTACTTC.